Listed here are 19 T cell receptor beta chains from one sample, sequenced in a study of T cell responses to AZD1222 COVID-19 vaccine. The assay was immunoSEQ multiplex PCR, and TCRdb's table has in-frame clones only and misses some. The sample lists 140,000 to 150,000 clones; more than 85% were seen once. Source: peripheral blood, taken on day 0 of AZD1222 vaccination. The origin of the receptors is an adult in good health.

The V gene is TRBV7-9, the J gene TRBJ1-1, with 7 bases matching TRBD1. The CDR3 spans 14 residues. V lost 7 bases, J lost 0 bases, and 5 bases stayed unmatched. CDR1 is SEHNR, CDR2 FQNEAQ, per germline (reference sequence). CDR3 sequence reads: CASTLTGLNTEAFF. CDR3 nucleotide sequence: TGTGCCAGCACCCTGACAGGGTTGAACACTGAAGCTTTCTTT.

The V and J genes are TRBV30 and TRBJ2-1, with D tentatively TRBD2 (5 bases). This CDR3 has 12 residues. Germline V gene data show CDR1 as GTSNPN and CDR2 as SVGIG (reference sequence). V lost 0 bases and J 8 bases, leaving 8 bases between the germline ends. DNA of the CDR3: TGTGCCTGGAGTGTAGCGGCCCATGAGCAGTTCTTC. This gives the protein CAWSVAAHEQFF.

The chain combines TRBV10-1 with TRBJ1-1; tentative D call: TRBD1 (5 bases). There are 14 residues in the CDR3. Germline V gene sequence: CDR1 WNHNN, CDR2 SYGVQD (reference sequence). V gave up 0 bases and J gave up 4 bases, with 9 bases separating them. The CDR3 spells CASSESSGGTEAFF. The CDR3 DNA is TGCGCCAGCAGTGAGTCTTCGGGGGGCACTGAAGCTTTCTTT.

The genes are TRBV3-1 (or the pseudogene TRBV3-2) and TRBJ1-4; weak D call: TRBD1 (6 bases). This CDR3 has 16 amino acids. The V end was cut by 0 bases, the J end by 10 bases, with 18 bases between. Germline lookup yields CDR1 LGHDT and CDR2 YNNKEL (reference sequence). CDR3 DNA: TGTGCCAGCAGCCAAGATAGAGGGGGGGATTGGAGAAAACTGTTTTTT. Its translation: CASSQDRGGDWRKLFF.

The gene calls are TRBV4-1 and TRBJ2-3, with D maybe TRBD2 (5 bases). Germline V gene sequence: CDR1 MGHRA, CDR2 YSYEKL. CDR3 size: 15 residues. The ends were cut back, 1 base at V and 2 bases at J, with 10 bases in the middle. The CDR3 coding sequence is TGCGCCAGCAGCCAAGTGCCGGGATTCACAGATACGCAGTATTTT. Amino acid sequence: CASSQVPGFTDTQYF.

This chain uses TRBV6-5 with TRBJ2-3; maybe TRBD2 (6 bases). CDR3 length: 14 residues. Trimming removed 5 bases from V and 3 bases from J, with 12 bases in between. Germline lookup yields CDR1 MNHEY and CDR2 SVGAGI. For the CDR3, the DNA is TGTGCCAGCAGTCCGAACGGGAGAACAGATACGCAGTATTTT. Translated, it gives CASSPNGRTDTQYF.

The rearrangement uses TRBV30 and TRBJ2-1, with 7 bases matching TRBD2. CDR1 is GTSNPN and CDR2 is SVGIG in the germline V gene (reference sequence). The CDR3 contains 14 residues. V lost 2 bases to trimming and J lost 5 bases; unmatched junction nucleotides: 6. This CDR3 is CAWSSGGRDNEQFF. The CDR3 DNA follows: TGTGCCTGGAGTAGTGGCGGGAGAGACAATGAGCAGTTCTTC.

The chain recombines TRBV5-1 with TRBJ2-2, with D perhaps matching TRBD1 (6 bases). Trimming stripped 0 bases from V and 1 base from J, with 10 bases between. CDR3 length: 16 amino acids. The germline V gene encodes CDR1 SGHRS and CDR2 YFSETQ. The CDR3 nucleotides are TGCGCCAGCAGCTTGGACAGGGAAAAGAACACCGGGGAGCTGTTTTTT. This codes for CASSLDREKNTGELFF.

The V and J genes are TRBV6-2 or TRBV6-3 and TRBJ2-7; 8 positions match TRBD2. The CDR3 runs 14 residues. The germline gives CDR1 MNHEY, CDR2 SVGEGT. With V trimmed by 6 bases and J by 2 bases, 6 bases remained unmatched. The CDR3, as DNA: TGTGCCAGCAGCCTTCTTAGCGGGGCCTACGAGCAGTACTTC. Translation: CASSLLSGAYEQYF.

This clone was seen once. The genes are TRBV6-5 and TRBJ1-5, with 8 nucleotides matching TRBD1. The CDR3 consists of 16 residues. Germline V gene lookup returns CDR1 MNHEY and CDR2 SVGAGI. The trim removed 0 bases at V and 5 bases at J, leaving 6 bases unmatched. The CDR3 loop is CASSYSSQGADQPQHF. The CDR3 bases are TGTGCCAGCAGTTACTCGAGTCAGGGGGCCGATCAGCCCCAGCATTTT.

The CDR3 sequence is CASGPGHFTEAFF. For the CDR3, the DNA is TGTGCTAGTGGTCCCGGACACTTCACTGAAGCTTTCTTT. The chain couples TRBV12-5 to TRBJ1-1; perhaps TRBD1 as D (5 bases). This CDR3 has 13 residues. V lost 5 bases and J lost 4, with 11 bases in between. Germline values: CDR1 LGHNT, CDR2 FRNRAP.

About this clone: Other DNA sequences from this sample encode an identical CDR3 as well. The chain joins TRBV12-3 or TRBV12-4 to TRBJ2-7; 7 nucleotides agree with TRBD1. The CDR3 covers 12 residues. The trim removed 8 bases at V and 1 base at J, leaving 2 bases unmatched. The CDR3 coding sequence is TGTGCCAGCTCCAGGGGGTCCTACGAGCAGTACTTC. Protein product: CASSRGSYEQYF.

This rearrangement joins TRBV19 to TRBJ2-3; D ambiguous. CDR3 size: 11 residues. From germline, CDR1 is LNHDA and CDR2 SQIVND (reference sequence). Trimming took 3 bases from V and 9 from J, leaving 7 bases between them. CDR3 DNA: TGTGCCAGTAGTATCCCCCCCACGCAGTATTTT. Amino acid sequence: CASSIPPTQYF.

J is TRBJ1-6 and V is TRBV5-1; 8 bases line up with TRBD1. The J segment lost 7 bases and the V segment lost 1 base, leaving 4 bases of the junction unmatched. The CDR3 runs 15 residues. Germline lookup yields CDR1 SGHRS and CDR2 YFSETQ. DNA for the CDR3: TGCGCCAGCAGCTTGACGGGACAGGACAATTCACCCCTCCACTTT. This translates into CASSLTGQDNSPLHF.

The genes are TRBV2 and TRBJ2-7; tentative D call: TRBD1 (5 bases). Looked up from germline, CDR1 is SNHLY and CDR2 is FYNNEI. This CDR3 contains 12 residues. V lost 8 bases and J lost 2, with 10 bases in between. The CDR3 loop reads CASRAGTYEQYF. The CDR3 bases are TGTGCCAGCCGGGCAGGGACCTACGAGCAGTACTTC.

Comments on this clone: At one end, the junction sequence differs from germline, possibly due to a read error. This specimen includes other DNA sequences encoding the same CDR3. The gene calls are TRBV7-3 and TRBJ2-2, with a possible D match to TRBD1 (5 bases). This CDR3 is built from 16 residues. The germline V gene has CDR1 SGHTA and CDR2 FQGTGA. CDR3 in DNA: TGCGCCAGCAGCGCTGACAGAAATCCGAACACCGGGGAGCTGTTTTTT. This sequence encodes CASSADRNPNTGELFF.

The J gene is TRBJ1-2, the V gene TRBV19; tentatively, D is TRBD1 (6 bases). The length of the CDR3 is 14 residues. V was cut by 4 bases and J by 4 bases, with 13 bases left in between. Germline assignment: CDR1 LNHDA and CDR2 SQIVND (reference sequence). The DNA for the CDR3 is TGTGCCAGTAGTAGTACCGGGACACTCTATGGCTACACCTTC. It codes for CASSSTGTLYGYTF.

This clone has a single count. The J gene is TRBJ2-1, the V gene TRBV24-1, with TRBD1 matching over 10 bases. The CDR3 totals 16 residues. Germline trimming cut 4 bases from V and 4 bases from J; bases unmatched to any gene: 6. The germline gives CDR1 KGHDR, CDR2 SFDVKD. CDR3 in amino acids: CATSDRGQGVYNEQFF. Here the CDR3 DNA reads TGTGCCACCAGTGACCGCGGACAGGGGGTTTACAATGAGCAGTTCTTC.

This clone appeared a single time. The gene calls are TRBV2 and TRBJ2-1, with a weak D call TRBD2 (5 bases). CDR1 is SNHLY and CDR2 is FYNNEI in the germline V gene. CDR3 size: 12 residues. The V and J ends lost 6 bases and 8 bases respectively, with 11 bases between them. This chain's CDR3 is CASSRRRDEQFF. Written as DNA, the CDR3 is TGTGCCAGCAGCCGGAGGCGCGATGAGCAGTTCTTC.